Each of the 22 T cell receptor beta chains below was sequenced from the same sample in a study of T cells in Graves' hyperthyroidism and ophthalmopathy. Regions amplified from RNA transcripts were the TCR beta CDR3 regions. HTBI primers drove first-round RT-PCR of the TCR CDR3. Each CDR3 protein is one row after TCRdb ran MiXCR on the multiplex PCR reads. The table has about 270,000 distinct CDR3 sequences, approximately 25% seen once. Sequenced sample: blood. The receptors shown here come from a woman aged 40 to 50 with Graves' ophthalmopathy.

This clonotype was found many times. DNA for the CDR3: TGTGCCTGGAGTGAGGACAACTCCTACGAGCAGTACTTC. Translating gives CAWSEDNSYEQYF. The chain links TRBV30 to TRBJ2-7; D may be TRBD1 (5 bases). There are 13 residues in the CDR3. V shed 1 base and J shed 0 bases, with 7 bases lying between them. Germline V lookup: CDR1 GTSNPN, CDR2 SVGIG (reference sequence).

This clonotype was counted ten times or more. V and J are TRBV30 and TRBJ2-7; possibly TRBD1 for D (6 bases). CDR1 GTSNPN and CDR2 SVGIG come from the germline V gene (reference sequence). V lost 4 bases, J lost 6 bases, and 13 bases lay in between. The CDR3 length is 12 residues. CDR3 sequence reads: CAWTLQGLEQYF. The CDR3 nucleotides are TGTGCCTGGACTCTACAGGGCCTCGAGCAGTACTTC.

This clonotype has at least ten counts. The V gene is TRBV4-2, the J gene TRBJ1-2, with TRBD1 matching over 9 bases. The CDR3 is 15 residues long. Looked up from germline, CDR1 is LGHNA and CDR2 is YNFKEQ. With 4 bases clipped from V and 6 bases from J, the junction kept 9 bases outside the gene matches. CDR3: CASSLTTGGSDGYTF. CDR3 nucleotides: TGTGCCAGCAGCCTAACGACAGGGGGATCAGATGGCTACACCTTC.

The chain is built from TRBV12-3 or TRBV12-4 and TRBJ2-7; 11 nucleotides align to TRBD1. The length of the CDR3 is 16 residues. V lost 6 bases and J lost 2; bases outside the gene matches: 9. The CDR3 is CASSLGTGGITYEQYF. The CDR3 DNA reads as TGTGCCAGCAGCCTCGGGACAGGGGGAATAACCTACGAGCAGTACTTC.

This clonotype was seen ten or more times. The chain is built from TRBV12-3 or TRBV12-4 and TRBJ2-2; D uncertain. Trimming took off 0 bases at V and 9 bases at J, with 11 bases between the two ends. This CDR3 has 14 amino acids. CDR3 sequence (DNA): TGTGCCAGCAGTTTAGCGCCCGGTCTAAGGGAGCTGTTTTTT. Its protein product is CASSLAPGLRELFF.

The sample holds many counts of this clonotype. DNA of the CDR3: TGTGCCAGCAGCCCAGAAGGGGAGACAGGGCAGGCTTTCTTT. Translated, it gives CASSPEGETGQAFF. The genes are TRBV11-3 and TRBJ1-1; 7 bases line up with TRBD1. The CDR3 spans 14 residues. V lost 5 bases and J lost 11; bases outside the gene matches: 14. Germline CDR1 and CDR2: SGHNT and YENEEA.

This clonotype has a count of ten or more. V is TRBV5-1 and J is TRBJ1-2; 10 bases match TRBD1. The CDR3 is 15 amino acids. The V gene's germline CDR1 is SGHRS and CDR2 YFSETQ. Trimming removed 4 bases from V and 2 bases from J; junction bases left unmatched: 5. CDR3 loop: CASSPDRGRNYGYTF. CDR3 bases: TGCGCCAGCAGCCCGGACAGGGGGAGGAACTATGGCTACACCTTC.

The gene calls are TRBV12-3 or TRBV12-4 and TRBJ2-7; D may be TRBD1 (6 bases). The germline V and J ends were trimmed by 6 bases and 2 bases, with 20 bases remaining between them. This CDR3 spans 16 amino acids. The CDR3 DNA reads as TGTGCCAGCAGCCGACTAAGGTCCAGGGGAGCCTACGAGCAGTACTTC. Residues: CASSRLRSRGAYEQYF.

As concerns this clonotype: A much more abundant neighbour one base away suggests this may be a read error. CDR3 in DNA: TGTGCCAGCAGTGCCTTCGACGGGTCCTGGGAGCTGTTTTTT. It yields the protein CASSAFDGSWELFF. V and J are TRBV6-4 and TRBJ2-2; D ambiguous. The ends were cut back, 4 bases at V and 9 bases at J, with 15 bases in the middle. The CDR3 covers 14 residues. Germline V gene lookup returns CDR1 MRHNA and CDR2 SNTAGT.

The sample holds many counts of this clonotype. The CDR3 DNA reads TGTGCCAGCAGCACATCCTTGAACACTGAAGCTTTCTTT. Amino acids: CASSTSLNTEAFF. This chain uses TRBV28 with TRBJ1-1; no definite D call. The V end was cut by 6 bases, the J end by 0 bases, with 8 bases between. In germline, CDR1 is MDHEN, CDR2 SYDVKM. The CDR3 is 13 amino acids. The whole variable domain, remainder taken from reference TRBV28 and TRBJ1-1, is DVKVTQSSRYLVKRTGEKVFLECVQDMDHENMFWYRQDPGLGLRLIYFSYDVKMKEKGDIPEGYSVSREKKERFSLILESASTNQTSMYLCASSTSLNTEAFFGQGTRLTVV.

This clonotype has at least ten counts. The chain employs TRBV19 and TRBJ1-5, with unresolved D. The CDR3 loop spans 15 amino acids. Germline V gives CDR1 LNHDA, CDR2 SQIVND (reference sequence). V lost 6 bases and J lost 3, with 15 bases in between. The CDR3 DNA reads TGTGCCAGTAGGACGTGGAAGGGTAACAATCAGCCCCAGCATTTT. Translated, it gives CASRTWKGNNQPQHF.

This CDR3 reads CASSDPEGDEQYF. The CDR3 nucleotides read TGTGCCAGCAGTGACCCAGAGGGAGACGAGCAGTACTTC. V gene TRBV6-1 combines with J gene TRBJ2-7, with D tentatively TRBD2 (5 bases). The CDR3 is 13 residues long. With 3 bases removed from V and 5 bases from J, the gap between germline ends came to 11 bases. The V gene's germline CDR1 is MNHNS and CDR2 SASEGT.

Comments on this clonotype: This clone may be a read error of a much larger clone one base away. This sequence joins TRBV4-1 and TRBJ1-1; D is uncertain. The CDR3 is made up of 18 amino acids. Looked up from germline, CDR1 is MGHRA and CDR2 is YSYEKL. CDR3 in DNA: TGCGCCGGCAGCCAAGAGGGAGTCTCTCTCGGGAGGAACACTGAAGCTTTCTTT. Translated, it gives CAGSQEGVSLGRNTEAFF.

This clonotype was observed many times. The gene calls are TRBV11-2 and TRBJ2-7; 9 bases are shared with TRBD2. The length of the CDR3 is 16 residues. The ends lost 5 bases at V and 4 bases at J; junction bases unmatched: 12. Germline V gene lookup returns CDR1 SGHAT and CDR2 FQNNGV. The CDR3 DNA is TGTGCCAGCAGCGCCGAGGGACTAGCCGGATTATACGAGCAGTACTTC. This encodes CASSAEGLAGLYEQYF.

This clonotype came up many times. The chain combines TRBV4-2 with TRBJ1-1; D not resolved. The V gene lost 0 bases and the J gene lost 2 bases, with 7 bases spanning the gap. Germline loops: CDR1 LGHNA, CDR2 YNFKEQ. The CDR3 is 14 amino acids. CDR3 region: CASSQDEGNTEAFF. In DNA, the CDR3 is TGTGCCAGCAGCCAAGATGAGGGAAACACTGAAGCTTTCTTT.

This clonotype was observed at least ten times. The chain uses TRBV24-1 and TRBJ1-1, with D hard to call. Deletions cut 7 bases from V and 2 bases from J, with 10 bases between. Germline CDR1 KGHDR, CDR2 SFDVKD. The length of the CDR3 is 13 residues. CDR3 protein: CATSRGLNTEAFF. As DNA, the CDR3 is TGTGCCACCAGCAGAGGACTTAACACTGAAGCTTTCTTT.

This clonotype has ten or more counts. CDR3 protein: CASSFILGGRAYEQYF. The CDR3 nucleotides are TGTGCCAGCAGCTTCATATTGGGGGGACGAGCCTACGAGCAGTACTTC. This chain uses TRBV11-2 with TRBJ2-7; maybe TRBD2 (6 bases). V lost 3 bases, J lost 2 bases, and 17 bases lay in between. The CDR3 extends over 16 amino acids. Germline V CDR1 and CDR2: SGHAT, FQNNGV. The full variable domain, rest sourced from reference TRBV11-2 and TRBJ2-7, is EAGVAQSPRYKIIEKRQSVAFWCNPISGHATLYWYQQILGQGPKLLIQFQNNGVVDDSQLPKDRFSAERLKGVDSTLKIQPAKLEDSAVYLCASSFILGGRAYEQYFGPGTRLTVT.

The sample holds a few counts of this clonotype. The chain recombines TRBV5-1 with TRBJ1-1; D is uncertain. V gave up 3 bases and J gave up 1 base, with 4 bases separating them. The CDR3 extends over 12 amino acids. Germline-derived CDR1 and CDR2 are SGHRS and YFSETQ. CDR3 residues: CASSWGNTEAFF. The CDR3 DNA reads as TGCGCCAGCAGCTGGGGGAACACTGAAGCTTTCTTT.

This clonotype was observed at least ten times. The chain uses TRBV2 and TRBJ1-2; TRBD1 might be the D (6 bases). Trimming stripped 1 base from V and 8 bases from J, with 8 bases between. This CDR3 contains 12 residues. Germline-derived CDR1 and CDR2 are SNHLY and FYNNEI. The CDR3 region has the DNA TGTGCCAGCAGTGAAGAGGGGGGCGGCTACACCTTC. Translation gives CASSEEGGGYTF.

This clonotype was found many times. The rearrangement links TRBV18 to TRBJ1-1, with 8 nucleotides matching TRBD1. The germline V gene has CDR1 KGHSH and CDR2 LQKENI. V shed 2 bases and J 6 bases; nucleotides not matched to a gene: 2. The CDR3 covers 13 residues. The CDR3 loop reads CASSPGQGSEAFF. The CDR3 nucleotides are TGTGCCAGCTCACCAGGACAGGGCTCTGAAGCTTTCTTT.

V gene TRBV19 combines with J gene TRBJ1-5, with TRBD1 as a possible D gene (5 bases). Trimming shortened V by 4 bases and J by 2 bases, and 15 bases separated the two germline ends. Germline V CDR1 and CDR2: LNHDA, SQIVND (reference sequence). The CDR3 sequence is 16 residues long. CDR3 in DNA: TGTGCCAGTAGTAGAGGAGCGGGACGGGGCAATCAGCCCCAGCATTTT. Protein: CASSRGAGRGNQPQHF.

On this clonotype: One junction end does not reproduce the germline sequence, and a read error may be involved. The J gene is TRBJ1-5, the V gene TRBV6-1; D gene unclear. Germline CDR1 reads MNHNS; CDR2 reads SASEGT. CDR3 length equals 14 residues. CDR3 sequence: CASGRPGVLQPQPF. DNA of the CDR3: TGTGCCAGCGGCCGACCGGGAGTCCTTCAGCCCCAGCCTTTT.